This TCR beta chain is drawn from a study of T cells in Graves' hyperthyroidism and ophthalmopathy. Study-wide results and limits: Most thyroid clonotypes expanded above 0.001 appeared in blood too. From stable hyperthyroidism, ophthalmopathy was separated by a 13 V-J model.

Diagnoses used clinical symptoms, serum thyroxine and TRAb, thyroid ultrasound and orbital computed tomography. This clonotype came up once. The antigen is unknown. Amplification of TCR beta CDR3 regions used RNA as the template. HTBI primers drove first-round RT-PCR of the TCR CDR3. A single record per CDR3 protein comes from TCRdb applying MiXCR to the multiplex PCR reads. The sample carries roughly 500,000 distinct CDR3 sequences, around 42% recorded once. Source material: peripheral blood or thyroid tissue (not recorded which). The receptor's source is an adult woman with Graves' disease, either hyperthyroidism or ophthalmopathy (not recorded which).

CDR3 amino acids: CASSMNPGQGSPLHF. As DNA, the CDR3 is TGTGCCAGTAGTATGAATCCCGGACAGGGCTCACCCCTCCACTTT. The V gene is TRBV19, the J gene TRBJ1-6; TRBD1 matches 8 bases. This CDR3 is 15 amino acids long. Germline V lookup: CDR1 LNHDA, CDR2 SQIVND (reference sequence). Trimming removed 3 bases from V and 10 bases from J; junction bases left unmatched: 8.